This T cell receptor (beta chain) was found in a study of molecular identifiers for immune sequencing clone quantification. V dropped 6 bases and J dropped 2 bases, with 13 bases sitting between them. CDR3 length: 14 residues. Looked up from germline, CDR1 is MNHEY and CDR2 is SMNVEV (reference sequence). TCRdb called the PCR reads again in MiXCR, with one record for every CDR3 protein. The sample gives a few hundred thousand distinct CDR3 sequences, less than 30% of which show up once; about 0.75% is in the top ten. The chain links TRBV27 to TRBJ1-2; D is perhaps TRBD1 (5 bases). Input material: naive CD8+ T cells from blood, with Jurkat cell RNA spiked in. Indicated subset: FACS-sorted CD8+CD4-CCR7+CD45RA+ naive T cells. The TCR comes from a human donor in good health. Some libraries in this study had Jurkat cell RNA spiked in. The CDR3 loop reads CASSPVAGNYGYTF. CDR3 nucleotides: TGTGCCAGCAGCCCTGTGGCAGGGAACTATGGCTACACCTTC.